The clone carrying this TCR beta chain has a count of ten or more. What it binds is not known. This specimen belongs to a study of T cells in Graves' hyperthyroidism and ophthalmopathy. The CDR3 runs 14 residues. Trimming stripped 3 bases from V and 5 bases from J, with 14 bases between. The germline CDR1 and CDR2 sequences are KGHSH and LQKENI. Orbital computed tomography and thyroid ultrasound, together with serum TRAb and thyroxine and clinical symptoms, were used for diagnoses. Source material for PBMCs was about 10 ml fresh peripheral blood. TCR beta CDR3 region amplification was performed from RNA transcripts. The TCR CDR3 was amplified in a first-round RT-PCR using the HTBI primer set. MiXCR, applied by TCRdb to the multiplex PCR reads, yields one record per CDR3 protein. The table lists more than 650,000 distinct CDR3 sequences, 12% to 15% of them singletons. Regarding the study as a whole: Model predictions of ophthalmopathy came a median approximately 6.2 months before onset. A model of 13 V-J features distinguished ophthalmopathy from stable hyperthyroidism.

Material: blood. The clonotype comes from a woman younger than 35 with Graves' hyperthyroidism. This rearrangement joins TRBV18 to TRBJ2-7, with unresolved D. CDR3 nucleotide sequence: TGTGCCAGCTCACCGGTGGCGGTGGTCGACGAGCAGTACTTC. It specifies CASSPVAVVDEQYF.